Sequencing of this T cell receptor beta chain was carried out in a study of T cell responses to AZD1222 COVID-19 vaccine. Libraries were prepared by immunoSEQ multiplex PCR; TCRdb keeps only in-frame clonotypes and omits some of them. The sample consists of roughly 150,000 clones, 93% of them appearing once. Germline CDR1 and CDR2: LNHDA and SQIVND (reference sequence). Trimming left V 0 bases short and J 5 bases short, with 10 bases between. The CDR3 contains 14 residues. This clonotype was obtained from an adult in good health. This rearrangement joins TRBV19 to TRBJ1-1; tentatively, D is TRBD1 (6 bases). The material sequenced was peripheral blood, taken on day 0 of AZD1222 vaccination. The CDR3 DNA follows: TGTGCCAGTAGTATAGACACAGGGAGTACTGAAGCTTTCTTT. The encoded protein is CASSIDTGSTEAFF.